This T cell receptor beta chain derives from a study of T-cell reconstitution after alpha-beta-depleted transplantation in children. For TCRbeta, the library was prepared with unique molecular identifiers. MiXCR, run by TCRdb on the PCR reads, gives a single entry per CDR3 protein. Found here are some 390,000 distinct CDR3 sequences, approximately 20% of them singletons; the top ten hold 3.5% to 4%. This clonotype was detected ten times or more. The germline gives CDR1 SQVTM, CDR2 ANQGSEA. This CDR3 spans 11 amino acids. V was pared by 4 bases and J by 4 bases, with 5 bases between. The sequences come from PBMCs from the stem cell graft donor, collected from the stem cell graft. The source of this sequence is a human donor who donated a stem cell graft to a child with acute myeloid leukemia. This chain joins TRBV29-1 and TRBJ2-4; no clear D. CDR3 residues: CSVGHKNIQYF. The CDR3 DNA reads TGCAGCGTTGGGCATAAAAACATTCAGTACTTC.